The 18 T cell receptor beta chains presented below share a single source sample, sequenced in a study of T cells in Graves' hyperthyroidism and ophthalmopathy. There were TCR beta CDR3 regions amplified from RNA transcripts. The TCR CDR3 first-round RT-PCR relied on the HTBI primer set. A single record per CDR3 protein comes from TCRdb applying MiXCR to the multiplex PCR reads. The sample lists roughly 500,000 distinct CDR3 sequences, over 45% occurring once. Sequenced: peripheral blood or thyroid tissue (not recorded which). Receptors were obtained from an adult woman with Graves' disease, either hyperthyroidism or ophthalmopathy (not recorded which).

The sample holds many counts of this clonotype. Mismatch with germline at one junction end may stem from a read error. The rearrangement uses TRBV7-7 and TRBJ2-7; TRBD2 might be the D (5 bases). There are 13 residues in the CDR3. From germline, CDR1 is SSHAT and CDR2 FNYEAQ (reference sequence). DNA for the CDR3: TGTGCTAGCAGCTTGACTATCAATTCCGAGCAGTACTTC. It yields the protein CASSLTINSEQYF.

At least ten counts were recorded for this clonotype. The rearrangement uses TRBV7-2 and TRBJ2-7; D uncertain. CDR1 and CDR2 (germline): SGHTA, FQGNSA. The CDR3 is 13 amino acids. Trimming took off 7 bases at V and 7 bases at J, with 17 bases between the two ends. As DNA, the CDR3 is TGTGCCAGCACCGCTTCCCCCCCTAGGGAGCAGTACTTC. Amino acids: CASTASPPREQYF.

The chain carries TRBV28 and TRBJ2-7; no definite D call. The germline V and J ends were trimmed by 8 bases and 4 bases, with 6 bases remaining between them. The V gene's germline CDR1 is MDHEN and CDR2 SYDVKM. CDR3 length: 10 residues. The CDR3 bases are TGTGCCAGCGGGATATACGAGCAGTACTTC. Its protein product is CASGIYEQYF.

With regard to this clonotype: No conserved phenylalanine or tryptophan ends this CDR3, so it is likely a read error. It is unclear where the CDR3 begins or ends on the DNA, so no DNA is shown, and the CDR3 is as TCRdb lists it. The gene calls are TRBV7-2 and TRBJ1-3. A total of 11 residues make up the CDR3, ends included. Germline CDR1 SGHTA, CDR2 FQGNSA. The CDR3 is CASSSGLAGGT.

This chain joins TRBV12-3 or TRBV12-4 and TRBJ1-2, with D uncertain. The CDR3 is made up of 12 amino acids. Trimming removed 6 bases at V and 4 bases at J, with 9 bases between. This CDR3 reads CASSPVPYGYTF. CDR3 nucleotides: TGTGCCAGCAGCCCTGTGCCCTATGGCTACACCTTC.

The chain uses TRBV7-2 and TRBJ1-1; D perhaps matches TRBD1 (6 bases). This CDR3 contains 15 residues. Germline-derived CDR1 and CDR2 are SGHTA and FQGNSA. With 5 bases removed from V and 2 bases from J, the gap between germline ends came to 15 bases. The CDR3 loop reads CASSPLTGANTEAFF. The CDR3 DNA sequence: TGTGCCAGCAGCCCTCTAACGGGGGCCAACACTGAAGCTTTCTTT.

The sample holds many counts of this clonotype. The chain couples TRBV10-3 to TRBJ2-1; 8 nucleotides align to TRBD2. CDR3 length: 15 residues. The germline gives CDR1 ENHRY, CDR2 SYGVKD. Trimming cost V 6 bases and J 3 bases; bases outside gene matches: 7. DNA of the CDR3: TGTGCCATCAGCATTCTAGCGGGCCTCTACAATGAGCAGTTCTTC. Its translation is CAISILAGLYNEQFF.

This clonotype was detected once. The rearrangement joins TRBV7-2 to TRBJ2-5, with TRBD2 matching over 8 bases. The junction had 9 bases not matched to a gene; V was cut back by 5 bases and J by 1 base. The CDR3 runs to 16 residues. The germline V gene encodes CDR1 SGHTA and CDR2 FQGNSA. In nucleotides, the CDR3 is TGTGCCAGCAGCCCCGAGGGCACTAGCGGCCAAGAGACCCAGTACTTC. Amino acid sequence: CASSPEGTSGQETQYF.

This clonotype appeared many times. The chain carries TRBV7-9 and TRBJ2-5; the D gene could be TRBD1 or TRBD2 (6 bases each). The germline V gene encodes CDR1 SEHNR and CDR2 FQNEAQ (reference sequence). The length of the CDR3 is 14 residues. Deletions cut 7 bases from V and 5 bases from J, with 17 bases between. The CDR3 region has the DNA TGTGCCAGCAACAAAGACAGGAGCGGGGAGACCCAGTACTTC. It specifies CASNKDRSGETQYF.

The J gene is TRBJ1-4, the V gene TRBV11-2; D is possibly TRBD1 (5 bases). The germline V gene encodes CDR1 SGHAT and CDR2 FQNNGV. This CDR3 has 12 residues. Trimming took 1 base from V and 15 from J, leaving 12 bases between them. CDR3 in DNA: TGTGCCAGCAGCTTAGGTGGGGCTGGATTGTTTTTT. It codes for CASSLGGAGLFF.

This chain links TRBV2 with TRBJ1-2; 10 bases fit TRBD1. Trimming cost V 3 bases and J 8 bases; bases outside gene matches: 6. CDR3 length: 14 amino acids. CDR1 and CDR2 (germline): SNHLY, FYNNEI. The CDR3: CASSEGQGLWGYTF. CDR3 DNA: TGTGCCAGCAGTGAGGGACAGGGGTTATGGGGCTACACCTTC.

The sample holds many counts of this clonotype. This chain connects TRBV27 to TRBJ1-2; possibly TRBD1 for D (5 bases). V shed 6 bases and J shed 5 bases, with 10 bases lying between them. CDR1 MNHEY and CDR2 SMNVEV come from the germline V gene (reference sequence). The CDR3 runs 12 residues. The CDR3 region has the DNA TGTGCCAGCAGACACCCAGGGTATGGCTACACCTTC. Amino acids: CASRHPGYGYTF.

This chain uses TRBV3-1 with TRBJ2-2; D may be TRBD1 (6 bases). Trimming removed 4 bases at V and 0 bases at J, with 9 bases between. The CDR3 length is 15 residues. CDR1 LGHDT and CDR2 YNNKEL come from the germline V gene (reference sequence). The CDR3 nucleotides are TGTGCCAGCAGCCTGGGACACTCGAACACCGGGGAGCTGTTTTTT. Translated: CASSLGHSNTGELFF.

The V call is TRBV20-1, the J call TRBJ1-1, with 9 bases matching TRBD1. Germline values: CDR1 DFQATT, CDR2 SNEGSKA (reference sequence). This CDR3 has 15 amino acids. The V segment lost 5 bases and the J segment 10 bases; nucleotides outside the gene matches: 17. CDR3 region: CSAEYRGRSGRAAFF. CDR3 nucleotides: TGCAGTGCTGAGTACAGGGGGCGCTCCGGTCGGGCAGCTTTCTTT.

This sequence joins TRBV19 and TRBJ1-1; D is unresolved. This CDR3 comprises 10 residues. Germline lookup yields CDR1 LNHDA and CDR2 SQIVND (reference sequence). V was pared by 9 bases and J by 8 bases, with 10 bases between. CDR3 loop: CASGYREAFF. DNA for the CDR3: TGTGCCAGCGGTTATAGGGAAGCTTTCTTT.

V gene TRBV9 combines with J gene TRBJ2-5; 9 bases map to TRBD2. Germline CDR1 is SGDLS and CDR2 is YYNGEE. Trimming removed 6 bases from V and 5 bases from J; junction bases left unmatched: 11. The CDR3 has 15 residues. The CDR3 protein is CASNPAGGPHETQYF. The DNA of the CDR3 is TGTGCCAGCAATCCCGCGGGAGGGCCGCATGAGACCCAGTACTTC.

This clonotype appeared a few times. V and J are TRBV10-2 and TRBJ1-1; D ambiguous. Trimming shortened V by 0 bases and J by 10 bases, and 6 bases separated the two germline ends. CDR3 size: 11 residues. Germline assignment: CDR1 WSHSY and CDR2 SAAADI. The CDR3 DNA follows: TGCGCCAGCAGTGAGTCGGGGTCAGCTTTCTTT. The encoded protein is CASSESGSAFF.

This clonotype was observed many times. V is TRBV20-1 and J is TRBJ2-7; TRBD2 matches 7 bases. The CDR3 runs to 15 residues. The germline V gene has CDR1 DFQATT and CDR2 SNEGSKA (reference sequence). J gave up 1 base and V 3 bases, and 9 bases lay outside the gene matches. CDR3 sequence: CSARVRDYKSYEQYF. CDR3 in DNA: TGCAGTGCTAGGGTCCGGGACTATAAATCCTACGAGCAGTACTTC.